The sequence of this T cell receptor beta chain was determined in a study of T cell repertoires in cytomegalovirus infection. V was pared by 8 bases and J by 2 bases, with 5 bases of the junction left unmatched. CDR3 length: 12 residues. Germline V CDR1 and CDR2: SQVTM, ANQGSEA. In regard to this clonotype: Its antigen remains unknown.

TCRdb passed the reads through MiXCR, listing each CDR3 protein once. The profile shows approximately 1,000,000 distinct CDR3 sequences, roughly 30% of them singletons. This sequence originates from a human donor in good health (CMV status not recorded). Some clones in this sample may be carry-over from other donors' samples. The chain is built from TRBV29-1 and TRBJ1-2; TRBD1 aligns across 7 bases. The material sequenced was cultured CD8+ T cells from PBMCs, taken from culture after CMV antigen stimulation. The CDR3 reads CSLGTANYGYTF. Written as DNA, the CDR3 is TGCAGCTTGGGGACAGCCAACTATGGCTACACCTTC. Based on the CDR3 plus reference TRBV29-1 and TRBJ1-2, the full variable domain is SAVISQKPSRDICQRGTSLTIQCQVDSQVTMMFWYRQQPGQSLTLIATANQGSEATYESGFVIDKFPISRPNLTFSTLTVSNMSPEDSSIYLCSLGTANYGYTFGSGTRLTVV.